These T cell receptor beta chains were read from a single sample in a study of cytomegalovirus exposure and HLA in healthy donors. Only in-frame clones appear in the TCRdb table, and some are missing; sequencing was by immunoSEQ multiplex PCR. The sample includes fewer than 150,000 clones, 74% of them seen just once. Sequenced material: PBMCs. The receptors come from a woman aged 50 to 65 in good health and CMV-seropositive. CDR3s include the opening cysteine and the closing phenylalanine or tryptophan. A D gene is named only where the DNA matches it firmly. Clone size appears in some rows only: once, few, many, or a class for an expanded clone.

d_gene,j_gene,len,abundance,v_gene,CDR3aa,CDR3nt
-,TRBJ2-3,16,few,TRBV10-3,CAITSVGSLGQDTQYF,TGTGCCATCACCTCTGTAGGTAGCTTGGGGCAGGATACGCAGTATTTT
-,TRBJ2-5,13,-,TRBV11-2,CASSLGLRETQYF,TGTGCCAGCAGCTTAGGGTTGCGGGAGACCCAGTACTTC
-,TRBJ2-2,15,-,TRBV19,CASSIRTTNTGELFF,TGTGCCAGTAGTATAAGGACAACGAACACCGGGGAGCTGTTTTTT
-,TRBJ2-6,16,-,TRBV11-2,CASSSRGPSGANVLTF,TGTGCCAGCAGCTCTCGTGGGCCCTCTGGGGCCAACGTCCTGACTTTC
-,TRBJ2-2,15,-,TRBV7-2,CASSLIQANTGELFF,TGTGCCAGCAGCTTGATACAAGCGAACACCGGGGAGCTGTTTTTT
TRBD1,TRBJ2-7,14,-,TRBV2,CASSEAGGGYEQYF,TGTGCCAGCAGTGAAGCAGGGGGCGGCTACGAGCAGTACTTC
TRBD2,TRBJ2-1,15,-,TRBV5-1,CASSLGWGGENEQFF,TGCGCCAGCAGCTTAGGTTGGGGAGGGGAGAATGAGCAGTTCTTC
-,TRBJ2-7,11,-,TRBV20-1,CSARDRGEQYF,TGCAGTGCTAGAGATCGAGGGGAGCAGTACTTC
-,TRBJ2-1,16,-,TRBV19,CASRSLAPPRYNEQFF,TGTGCCAGTCGGAGCCTAGCGCCCCCGAGGTACAATGAGCAGTTCTTC
-,TRBJ2-2,17,-,TRBV25-1,CASSEWGGSWDTGELFF,TGTGCCAGCAGTGAATGGGGGGGCAGTTGGGACACCGGGGAGCTGTTTTTT
TRBD1,TRBJ2-1,15,few,TRBV5-1,CASTGTGGSYNEQFF,TGCGCCAGCACCGGGACAGGGGGCTCCTACAATGAGCAGTTCTTC
-,TRBJ1-1,16,-,TRBV19,CASNGGRGPADTEAFF,TGTGCCAGTAACGGGGGACGAGGCCCAGCGGACACTGAAGCTTTCTTT
-,TRBJ1-3,14,-,TRBV5-1,CASSSVPSGNTIYF,TGCGCCAGCAGCTCAGTACCCTCTGGAAACACCATATATTTT
-,TRBJ1-6,15,-,TRBV27,CASSYEPAANSPLHF,TGTGCCAGCAGTTACGAGCCAGCGGCTAATTCACCCCTCCACTTT
-,TRBJ2-7,14,-,TRBV7-2,CASSLRDRGSEQYF,TGTGCCAGCAGCTTGCGGGATAGAGGGAGCGAGCAGTACTTC
-,TRBJ1-4,15,-,TRBV7-9,CASSPPTGSNEKLFF,TGTGCCAGCAGCCCTCCCACGGGGTCTAATGAAAAACTGTTTTTT
-,TRBJ1-4,15,-,TRBV2,CASISREGVSEKLFF,TGTGCCAGCATCTCAAGGGAGGGTGTGTCCGAAAAACTGTTTTTT
-,TRBJ2-7,15,-,TRBV7-2,CASSSDQGRGNEQYF,TGTGCCAGCAGCTCCGATCAGGGTAGAGGTAACGAGCAGTACTTC
TRBD1,TRBJ2-5,14,-,TRBV5-1,CASSLEGAQETQYF,TGCGCCAGCAGCTTGGAGGGGGCCCAAGAGACCCAGTACTTC
TRBD2,TRBJ2-5,12,-,TRBV29-1,CSLRAGVETQYF,TGCAGCCTCCGAGCGGGGGTGGAGACCCAGTACTTC
-,TRBJ2-3,15,-,TRBV19,CASSIPALQGDTQYF,TGTGCCAGTAGTATACCCGCCTTGCAGGGTGATACGCAGTATTTT
-,TRBJ1-1,12,-,TRBV11-1,CASSLEVTGAFF,TGTGCCAGCAGCTTAGAAGTGACAGGAGCTTTCTTT
TRBD1,TRBJ2-2,15,once,TRBV19,CASSSRTGGTGELFF,TGTGCCAGTAGTTCTCGGACAGGGGGAACCGGGGAGCTGTTTTTT
-,TRBJ1-4,13,few,TRBV6-5,CASSYSQAEKLFF,TGTGCCAGCAGTTACTCCCAGGCGGAAAAACTGTTTTTT